These 24 T cell receptor beta chains originate from one sample sequenced in a study of beta chain features in type 1 diabetes. The investigators reverse transcribed all of the isolated RNA, so they sequenced expressed TCRB transcripts. The protocol was immunoSEQ multiplex PCR, while the TCRdb copy is restricted to in-frame clones and leaves out a portion. The table shows 620,000 or so clones, with roughly 15% occurring only once. Sequences were obtained from naive CD4+ T cells from blood. These receptors were taken from a man between 18 and 35 years old in good health.

The rearrangement links TRBV7-6 to TRBJ2-5; D remains unclear. The J call may be incorrect, as the DNA end agrees better with TRBJ2-7. The length of the CDR3 is 13 residues. The germline V gene encodes CDR1 SGHVS and CDR2 FNYEAQ. The CDR3 region has the DNA TGTGCCAGCAGCTTAGATACGACCTACGAGCAGTACTTC. Its translation: CASSLDTTYEQYF.

V gene TRBV7-2 combines with J gene TRBJ2-7, with TRBD1 as a possible D gene (6 bases). Trimming left V 4 bases short and J 3 bases short, with 13 bases between. This CDR3 is 14 amino acids long. Looked up from germline, CDR1 is SGHTA and CDR2 is FQGNSA. The CDR3 reads CASSSGQGHYEQYF. CDR3 DNA: TGTGCCAGCAGCTCGGGACAAGGGCACTACGAGCAGTACTTC. The complete variable domain, with remaining parts taken from reference TRBV7-2 and TRBJ2-7, reads GAGVSQSPSNKVTEKGKDVELRCDPISGHTALYWYRQSLGQGLEFLIYFQGNSAPDKSGLPSDRFSAERTGGSVSTLTIQRTQQEDSAVYLCASSSGQGHYEQYFGPGTRLTVT.

This clone was observed a handful of times. This chain connects TRBV21-1 to TRBJ2-5; the table's D call, TRBD2, has no DNA check behind it. TRBV21-1 is shown as a pseudogene. This CDR3 spans 16 amino acids. CDR3 loop: CASNSQGGGSQETQYF. CDR3 nucleotide sequence: TGTGCCAGCAATAGCCAGGGAGGGGGGTCACAAGAGACCCAGTACTTC.

V gene TRBV28 combines with J gene TRBJ1-1; D possibly corresponds to TRBD1 (6 bases). The CDR3 extends over 17 amino acids. Trimming stripped 3 bases from V and 4 bases from J, with 21 bases between. Germline V gene lookup returns CDR1 MDHEN and CDR2 SYDVKM. This CDR3 reads CASSLRSGAGRGTEAFF. The CDR3 nucleotides read TGTGCCAGCAGTTTGAGGTCGGGGGCAGGTAGGGGCACTGAAGCTTTCTTT.

This chain uses TRBV21-1 with TRBJ2-5; TRBD2, the table's D call, lacks a check against the DNA. TRBV21-1 is a documented pseudogene. The CDR3 loop spans 13 amino acids. Here the CDR3 DNA reads TGTGCCAGCAGTCCAGGGAGGGAAGAGACCCAGTACTTC. This codes for CASSPGREETQYF.

This clone was recorded a few times. The V and J genes are TRBV30 and TRBJ2-3; the D gene is possibly TRBD1 (5 bases). The CDR3 totals 13 residues. Germline V gene sequence: CDR1 GTSNPN, CDR2 SVGIG (reference sequence). V was pared by 3 bases and J by 4 bases, with 11 bases between. Here the CDR3 reads CAWRLQGADTQYF. In nucleotides, the CDR3 is TGTGCCTGGAGGCTTCAGGGTGCAGATACGCAGTATTTT.

This chain uses TRBV4-1 with TRBJ2-6; D might be TRBD1 or TRBD2, each matching 5 bases. CDR3 size: 16 residues. Germline loops: CDR1 MGHRA, CDR2 YSYEKL. V dropped 3 bases and J dropped 0 bases, with 9 bases sitting between them. The CDR3 coding sequence is TGCGCCAGCAGCCAGGGACGAGTCTCTGGGGCCAACGTCCTGACTTTC. Translating gives CASSQGRVSGANVLTF.

The chain recombines TRBV5-1 with TRBJ1-1; D is uncertain. V shed 0 bases and J shed 3 bases, with 9 bases lying between them. The CDR3 consists of 14 residues. The germline CDR1 and CDR2 sequences are SGHRS and YFSETQ. CDR3 sequence: CASSLEGSHTEAFF. The DNA of the CDR3 is TGCGCCAGCAGCTTGGAAGGTAGCCACACTGAAGCTTTCTTT.

J is TRBJ2-5 and V is TRBV2, with TRBD2 matching over 7 bases. The CDR3 sequence is 14 residues long. Germline CDR1 is SNHLY and CDR2 is FYNNEI. After removal of 7 bases from V and 5 bases from J, the junction contained 10 bases not matched to a gene. In nucleotides, the CDR3 is TGTGCCAGCATTGCGGGGGAGATGACGGAGACCCAGTACTTC. Protein sequence: CASIAGEMTETQYF.

This clone showed up just a few times. This chain connects TRBV9 to TRBJ2-3; 11 nucleotides line up with TRBD2. Germline assignment: CDR1 SGDLS and CDR2 YYNGEE. CDR3 length: 16 amino acids. V trimming: 0 bases; J trimming: 4 bases; junction bases outside the gene matches: 4. In DNA, the CDR3 is TGTGCCAGCAGCGTAGATGGTAGCGGGAGGGCAGATACGCAGTATTTT. Its protein is CASSVDGSGRADTQYF.

The chain joins TRBV29-1 to TRBJ2-5; 8 nucleotides align to TRBD1. Unmatched junction bases numbered 6, after V lost 8 bases and J lost 4 bases. Germline V gene data show CDR1 as SQVTM and CDR2 as ANQGSEA. The CDR3 extends over 12 amino acids. In DNA, the CDR3 is TGCAGCTCAGGACAGGGCGGAGAGACCCAGTACTTC. Protein: CSSGQGGETQYF.

The chain recombines TRBV6-5 with TRBJ1-2; no definite D call. CDR3 length: 14 residues. Trimming took off 5 bases at V and 4 bases at J, with 14 bases between the two ends. CDR1 is MNHEY and CDR2 is SVGAGI in the germline V gene. The CDR3 sequence is CASSPYRGSYGYTF. The CDR3 DNA follows: TGTGCCAGCAGTCCGTACCGAGGGTCCTATGGCTACACCTTC.

The chain joins TRBV21-1 to TRBJ2-7; TRBD2 was called by the table and not checked on the DNA. TRBV21-1 is a documented pseudogene. CDR3 size: 15 residues. The CDR3 nucleotides are TGTGCCAGCAACCCACTAGCGGGATGGGCCTACGAGCAGTACTTC. Its translation is CASNPLAGWAYEQYF.

This clone has a handful of counts. This chain connects TRBV19 to TRBJ2-1; D is perhaps TRBD2 (7 bases). Trimming left V 7 bases short and J 7 bases short, with 17 bases between. The CDR3 spans 14 residues. Germline-derived CDR1 and CDR2 are LNHDA and SQIVND (reference sequence). CDR3 bases: TGTGCCAGTACTATTTCCGGGGGGCAAAATGAGCAGTTCTTC. Translated: CASTISGGQNEQFF.

This clone turned up a few times. The chain is built from TRBV5-1 and TRBJ2-5; D might be TRBD1 (6 bases). The length of the CDR3 is 14 residues. The V gene lost 4 bases and the J gene lost 5 bases, with 15 bases spanning the gap. The V gene's germline CDR1 is SGHRS and CDR2 YFSETQ. This CDR3 is CASSPGTLSETQYF. CDR3 nucleotide sequence: TGCGCCAGCAGCCCAGGGACATTATCGGAGACCCAGTACTTC.

This chain uses TRBV28 with TRBJ1-2, with a possible D match to TRBD1 (5 bases). Germline V CDR1 and CDR2: MDHEN, SYDVKM. This CDR3 is 16 amino acids long. The V gene lost 4 bases and the J gene lost 1 base, with 16 bases spanning the gap. CDR3 bases: TGTGCCAGCAGTTCCCCGGGGCAGGCCTTTAACTATGGCTACACCTTC. It translates to CASSSPGQAFNYGYTF.

V and J are TRBV5-4 and TRBJ2-1; 12 bases line up with TRBD1. This CDR3 spans 16 amino acids. V shed 2 bases, J shed 9 bases, and the junction held 9 bases outside the gene matches. Per germline, CDR1 SGHNT and CDR2 YYREEE (reference sequence). CDR3 protein: CASSFGTGGTRSEQFF. The CDR3 nucleotides are TGTGCCAGCAGCTTCGGGACAGGGGGCACGCGCAGTGAGCAGTTCTTC.

This clone was counted a few times. The chain's CDR3 is CASSLGKQETQYF. CDR3 nucleotide sequence: TGTGCCAGCAGCTTGGGGAAACAAGAGACCCAGTACTTC. The V and J genes are TRBV7-3 and TRBJ2-5; D unclear. The V gene's germline CDR1 is SGHTA and CDR2 FQGTGA. The CDR3 spans 13 residues. The germline V and J ends were trimmed by 3 bases and 2 bases, with 7 bases remaining between them.

Concerning this clone: One end of the junction does not line up with germline, which may come from a read error. The genes are TRBV7-9 and TRBJ2-1; the match to TRBD2 covers 10 bases. CDR1 is SEHNR, CDR2 FQNEAQ, per germline (reference sequence). The CDR3 totals 14 residues. The CDR3 loop is CASSLLAGANEQVF. The DNA of the CDR3 is TGTGCCAGCAGCCTCCTAGCGGGAGCCAATGAGCAGGTCTTC.

J is TRBJ1-5 and V is TRBV7-9; D is ambiguous. Germline CDR1 and CDR2: SEHNR and FQNEAQ (reference sequence). Between the trimmed V and J ends, which lost 5 bases and 1 base, there was a span of 15 bases. The CDR3 spans 16 residues. CDR3 DNA sequence: TGTGCCAGCAGCCCGTCTCGGGGAGCAAGCAATCAGCCCCAGCATTTT. Translated, it gives CASSPSRGASNQPQHF.

This clone has only a few counts. The rearrangement links TRBV29-1 to TRBJ2-7; D possibly matches TRBD1 or TRBD2 (5 bases each). Between the trimmed V and J ends, which lost 3 bases and 2 bases, there was a span of 11 bases. The CDR3 is 13 residues long. Germline V CDR1 and CDR2: SQVTM, ANQGSEA. In nucleotides, the CDR3 is TGCAGCGTTGATAGAGGGGCCCCCTACGAGCAGTACTTC. This translates into CSVDRGAPYEQYF.

The rearrangement links TRBV6-1 to TRBJ2-5; perhaps D is TRBD1 or TRBD2 (6 bases each). The germline V and J ends were trimmed by 0 bases and 4 bases, with 9 bases remaining between them. The CDR3 contains 14 residues. Germline V gene sequence: CDR1 MNHNS, CDR2 SASEGT. The CDR3 loop reads CASSEAGGRETQYF. CDR3 in DNA: TGTGCCAGCAGTGAAGCAGGGGGGCGAGAGACCCAGTACTTC.

The chain combines TRBV4-2 with TRBJ2-5; 7 nucleotides align to TRBD2. This CDR3 has 15 amino acids. The junction had 6 bases not matched to a gene; V was cut back by 0 bases and J by 5 bases. Looked up from germline, CDR1 is LGHNA and CDR2 is YNFKEQ. The CDR3 nucleotides are TGTGCCAGCAGCCAAGAGTCAACGGGAGGCGAGACCCAGTACTTC. Amino acid sequence: CASSQESTGGETQYF.

This sequence joins TRBV5-1 and TRBJ1-1, with a weak D call TRBD1 (5 bases). The V end was cut by 5 bases, the J end by 3 bases, with 8 bases between. This CDR3 is 12 amino acids long. The germline V gene encodes CDR1 SGHRS and CDR2 YFSETQ. The CDR3 bases are TGCGCCAGCAGGCAAGGGGACACTGAAGCTTTCTTT. Amino acids: CASRQGDTEAFF.